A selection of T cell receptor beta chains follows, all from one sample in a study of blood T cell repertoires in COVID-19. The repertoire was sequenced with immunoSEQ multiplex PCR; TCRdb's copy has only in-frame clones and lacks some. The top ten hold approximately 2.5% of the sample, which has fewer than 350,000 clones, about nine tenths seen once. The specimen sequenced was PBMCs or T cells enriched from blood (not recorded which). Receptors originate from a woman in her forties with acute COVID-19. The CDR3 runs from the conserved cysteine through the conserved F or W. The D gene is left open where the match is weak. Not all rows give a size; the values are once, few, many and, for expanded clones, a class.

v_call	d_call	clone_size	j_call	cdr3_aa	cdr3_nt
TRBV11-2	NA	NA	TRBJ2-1	CASSLGGGVEQFF	TGTGCCAGCAGCTTAGGAGGCGGGGTTGAGCAGTTCTTC
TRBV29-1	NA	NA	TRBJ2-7	CSVEAGSSYEQYF	TGCAGCGTTGAAGCCGGGAGCTCCTACGAGCAGTACTTC
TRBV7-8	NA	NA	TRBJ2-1	CASETSSYNEQFF	TGTGCCAGCGAGACTAGTTCCTACAATGAGCAGTTCTTC
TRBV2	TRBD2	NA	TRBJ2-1	CASSEARTRQFF	TGTGCCAGCAGTGAAGCGCGGACTAGGCAGTTCTTC
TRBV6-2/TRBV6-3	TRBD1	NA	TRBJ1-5	CASSYPGTGHSNQPQHF	TGTGCCAGCAGTTACCCCGGGACAGGGCATAGCAATCAGCCCCAGCATTTT
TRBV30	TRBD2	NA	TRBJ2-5	CAWSSLAGVRETQYF	TGTGCCTGGAGTAGCCTAGCGGGAGTTAGGGAGACCCAGTACTTC
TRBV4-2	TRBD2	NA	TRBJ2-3	CASSRTSGTSGGALRDTQYF	TGTGCCAGCAGCCGAACATCCGGGACTAGCGGGGGGGCCTTGAGAGATACGCAGTATTTT
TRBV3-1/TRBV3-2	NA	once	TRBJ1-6	CASSGGGMATSPLHF	TGTGCCAGCAGCGGAGGAGGGATGGCTACTTCACCCCTCCACTTT
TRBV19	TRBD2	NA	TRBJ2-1	CASSTLAGGPSEQFF	TGTGCCAGTAGTACCCTAGCGGGAGGGCCGAGTGAGCAGTTCTTC
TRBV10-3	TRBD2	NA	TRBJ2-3	CAISDLGGEDTQYF	TGTGCCATCAGTGACTTGGGAGGGGAGGATACGCAGTATTTT
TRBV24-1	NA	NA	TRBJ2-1	CATSRASASNEQFF	TGTGCCACCAGTCGGGCTAGCGCCTCCAATGAGCAGTTCTTC
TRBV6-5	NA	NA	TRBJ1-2	CASSSSRTGNNYGYTF	TGTGCCAGCAGTTCGTCAAGAACAGGAAATAACTATGGCTACACCTTC
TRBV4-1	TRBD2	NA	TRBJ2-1	CASLGSGTSGTGYNEQFF	TGCGCCAGCTTGGGTTCCGGGACTAGCGGGACCGGCTACAATGAGCAGTTCTTC
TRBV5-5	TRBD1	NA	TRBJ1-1	CASSGTGGLNTEAFF	TGTGCCAGCAGCGGGACAGGGGGATTGAACACTGAAGCTTTCTTT
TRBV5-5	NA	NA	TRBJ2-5	CASSLTVWETQYF	TGTGCCAGCAGCTTGACTGTCTGGGAGACCCAGTACTTC
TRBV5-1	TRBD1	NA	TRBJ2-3	CASSKDRGGGTDTQYF	TGCGCCAGCAGCAAGGACAGGGGTGGGGGCACAGATACGCAGTATTTT
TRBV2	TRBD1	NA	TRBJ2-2	CASSLGQVTTGELFF	TGTGCCAGCAGCCTCGGACAGGTTACCACCGGGGAGCTGTTTTTT
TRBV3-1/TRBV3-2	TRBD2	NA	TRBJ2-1	CASSQDLGTRIENEQFF	TGTGCCAGCAGCCAAGATTTAGGGACTAGGATCGAAAATGAGCAGTTCTTC
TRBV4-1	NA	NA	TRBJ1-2	CASSHGLQNYGYTF	TGCGCCAGCAGCCATGGACTGCAAAACTATGGCTACACCTTC
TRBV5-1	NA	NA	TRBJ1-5	CASSLAGSGNQPQHF	TGCGCCAGCAGCTTGGCAGGGTCTGGCAATCAGCCCCAGCATTTT
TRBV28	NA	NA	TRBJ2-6	CASSSGNSGANVLTF	TGTGCCAGCAGTTCGGGGAACTCTGGGGCCAACGTCCTGACTTTC
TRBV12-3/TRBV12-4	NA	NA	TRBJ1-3	CASSSRGVNTIYF	TGTGCCAGCAGTTCCCGGGGGGTAAACACCATATATTTT
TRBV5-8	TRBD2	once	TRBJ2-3	CASSLFRGDTDTQYF	TGTGCCAGCAGCTTGTTCCGGGGGGACACAGATACGCAGTATTTT
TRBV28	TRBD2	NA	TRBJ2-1	CASSFRLAGTNEQFF	TGTGCCAGCAGTTTTCGACTAGCGGGGACTAATGAGCAGTTCTTC
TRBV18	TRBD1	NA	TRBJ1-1	CASSPRDSTLNTEAFF	TGTGCCAGCTCACCCCGGGACAGTACCTTGAACACTGAAGCTTTCTTT
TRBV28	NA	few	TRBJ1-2	CASNTGFNYGYTF	TGTGCCAGCAACACGGGGTTTAACTATGGCTACACCTTC
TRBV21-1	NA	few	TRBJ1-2	CASSKVDNRNYGYTF	TGTGCCAGCAGCAAAGTGGACAACAGGAACTATGGCTACACCTTC
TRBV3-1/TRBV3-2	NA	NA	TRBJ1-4	CASSQVFEAVVGKLFF	TGTGCCAGCAGCCAAGTATTCGAGGCGGTGGTTGGAAAACTGTTTTTT
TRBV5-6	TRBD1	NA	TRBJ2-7	CASSTSGGDAYEQYF	TGTGCCAGCAGCACGTCAGGGGGCGACGCCTACGAGCAGTACTTC
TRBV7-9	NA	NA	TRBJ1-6	CASSLGEGANSPLHF	TGTGCCAGCAGCTTAGGGGAAGGGGCTAATTCACCCCTCCACTTT
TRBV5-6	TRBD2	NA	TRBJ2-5	CASSSGLAALGETQYF	TGTGCCAGCAGCTCGGGACTAGCGGCCTTGGGAGAGACCCAGTACTTC
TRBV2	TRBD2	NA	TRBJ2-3	CASSEAGLARDTQYF	TGTGCCAGCAGTGAAGCTGGACTAGCAAGAGATACGCAGTATTTT
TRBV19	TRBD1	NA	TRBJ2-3	CASSKHRGTVTDTQYF	TGTGCCAGTAGTAAACACAGGGGGACTGTTACAGATACGCAGTATTTT
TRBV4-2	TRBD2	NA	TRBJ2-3	CASSHSTTASGGDTQYF	TGTGCCAGCAGCCACTCCACGACCGCTAGCGGGGGAGATACGCAGTATTTT
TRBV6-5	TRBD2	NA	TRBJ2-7	CATGRGAYEQYF	TGTGCCACGGGGCGGGGGGCCTACGAGCAGTACTTC
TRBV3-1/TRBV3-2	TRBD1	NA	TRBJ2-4	CASSPVDRENIQYF	TGTGCCAGCAGCCCGGTGGACAGGGAGAACATTCAGTACTTC
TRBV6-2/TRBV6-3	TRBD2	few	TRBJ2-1	CASSYESSGSYEQFF	TGTGCCAGCAGTTACGAGTCTAGCGGGAGCTATGAGCAGTTCTTC
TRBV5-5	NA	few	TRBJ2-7	CASSQGVPYEQYF	TGTGCCAGCAGCCAAGGAGTGCCCTACGAGCAGTACTTC
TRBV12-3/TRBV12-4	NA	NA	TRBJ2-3	CASSLARGDTQYF	TGTGCCAGCAGTTTAGCGCGAGGAGATACGCAGTATTTT
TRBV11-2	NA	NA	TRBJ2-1	CASSPTGGFSSYNEQFF	TGTGCCAGCAGCCCGACCGGCGGATTCAGCTCCTACAATGAGCAGTTCTTC
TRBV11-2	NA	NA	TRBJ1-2	CASSPTANYGYTF	TGTGCCAGCAGCCCGACAGCGAACTATGGCTACACCTTC
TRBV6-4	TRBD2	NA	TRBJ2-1	CASSELAGWEQFF	TGTGCCAGCAGTGAACTAGCGGGGTGGGAGCAGTTCTTC
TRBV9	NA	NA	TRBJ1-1	CASSQGPGGAEAFF	TGTGCCAGCAGCCAAGGCCCGGGAGGGGCTGAAGCTTTCTTT
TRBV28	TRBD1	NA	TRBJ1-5	CASTLWADRVGQPQHF	TGTGCCAGCACCTTGTGGGCTGACAGGGTAGGACAGCCCCAGCATTTT
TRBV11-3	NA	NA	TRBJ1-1	CASSFTEVTEAFF	TGTGCCAGCAGCTTTACGGAGGTCACTGAAGCTTTCTTT